Sequencing of this T cell receptor (beta chain) was carried out in a study of response to subunit inactivated influenza vaccine. Study-wide results and limits: Authors suggested few new T cells are recruited by each seasonal influenza vaccination.

The CDR3 extends over 13 amino acids. V was clipped by 5 bases and J by 4 bases, with 8 bases between them. Germline CDR1 is MNHEY and CDR2 is SVGEGT. This clonotype was observed a few times. Its antigen is as yet unknown. TCRdb called the RT-PCR reads again in MiXCR, with one record for every CDR3 protein. The sample has approximately 500,000 distinct CDR3 sequences, roughly 13% seen once; the top ten hold around 13%. V gene TRBV6-2 or TRBV6-3 combines with J gene TRBJ1-4; D not resolved. The receptor comes from a man aged 50 to 59 who received an inactivated influenza vaccine. Material: PBMCs from blood, obtained about 6 weeks after vaccination. The CDR3 region has the DNA TGTGCCAGCAGTAACAGCGTTAATGAAAAACTGTTTTTT. Protein: CASSNSVNEKLFF.